The clone carrying this T cell receptor beta chain appeared once. Its antigen remains unidentified. A much larger clone differs from this one at a single base, so this may be a read error. Presence of unique molecular identifiers characterized the TCR beta cDNA libraries. Input populations of 1 to 10 million T cells gave rise to around 480,000 cDNA molecules. TCRdb processed the PCR reads anew with MiXCR; each CDR3 protein has one entry. This sample yields roughly 200,000 distinct CDR3 sequences, of which around 29% are seen a single time; 3% to 4% belongs to the top ten. CDR1 and CDR2 from the germline V gene are SGHAT and FQNNGV. The V and J ends lost 1 base and 2 bases respectively, with 10 bases between them. The CDR3 is made up of 15 amino acids. The data belong to a study of post-analysis software for immune sequencing data. Study-level information: As for disease course, relapsing-remitting, secondary progressive and progressive-relapsing multiple sclerosis were all included.

General study findings and limits: In patients, TRBV5-6, TRBV5-1 and TRBV20-1 belonged to roughly five TRBV segments found more frequently than in controls. Controls significantly exceeded multiple sclerosis patients in normalized Chao1 diversity.

Sequencing used blood. The sequence came from a girl aged 2 to 17 with multiple sclerosis. The chain is built from TRBV11-2 and TRBJ2-3, with D tentatively TRBD2 (6 bases). CDR3 loop: CASSLGLVYTDTQYF. As DNA, the CDR3 is TGTGCCAGCAGCTTAGGACTAGTGTACACAGATACGCAGTATTTT.